Listed below are T cell receptor beta chains from one sample, sequenced in a study of T-cell memory formation after mild COVID-19. TCRdb redid the calling of the 5' RACE reads with MiXCR, one entry per CDR3 protein. The sample consists of approximately 250,000 distinct CDR3 sequences, about a sixth of them appearing once. Sequencing was done on a sample of PBMCs or a T cell subset sorted from them (not recorded which). These receptors all come from a man aged 18 to 29 who had mild COVID-19 (a few samples of this study predate the infection). Cell type and time point are not known. The CDR3 runs from the conserved cysteine through the conserved F or W. The D gene is left open where the match is weak. Clone size, where shown, is once, few, many, or a class for clones that have expanded.

V	length	D	J	size	DNA	CDR3
TRBV6-1	16	-	TRBJ1-5	-	TGTGCCAGCAGTGAATTTGGGGTTTATAGCAATCAGCCCCAGCATTTT	CASSEFGVYSNQPQHF
TRBV9	18	TRBD1	TRBJ2-2	few	TGTGCCAGCAGCGTAAGTCTATGGGGACAGGGCAGCACCGGGGAGCTGTTTTTT	CASSVSLWGQGSTGELFF
TRBV20-1	12	-	TRBJ1-5	-	TGCAGTGCTAGTTCGAGCAATCAGCCCCAGCATTTT	CSASSSNQPQHF
TRBV18	15	TRBD1	TRBJ1-2	-	TGTGCCAGCTCACCTAGACAGGGACAGCGCTATGGCTACACCTTC	CASSPRQGQRYGYTF
TRBV4-1	14	-	TRBJ2-5	many	TGCGCCAGCAGCCTACAGCCCGCCCGGGAGACCCAGTACTTC	CASSLQPARETQYF
TRBV4-2	14	TRBD1	TRBJ1-2	-	TGTGCCAGCAGCCACCCCGACAGGGGCGACGGCTACACCTTC	CASSHPDRGDGYTF
TRBV6-5	14	-	TRBJ1-2	-	TGTGCCAGCAGAGTACCTTCAGGGAACTATGGCTACACCTTC	CASRVPSGNYGYTF
TRBV20-1	14	TRBD1	TRBJ2-7	few	TGCAGTGCGCGTCCCGGGACAGGGGGCCGAGAGCAGTACTTC	CSARPGTGGREQYF
TRBV18	14	-	TRBJ1-1	-	TGTGCCAGCTCATACGGGACACCAAACACTGAAGCTTTCTTT	CASSYGTPNTEAFF
TRBV5-6	15	-	TRBJ2-7	few	TGTGCCAGCAGCTTGGAGGGGTTGAGGACCTACGAGCAGTACTTC	CASSLEGLRTYEQYF
TRBV5-8	15	TRBD2	TRBJ2-3	many	TGTGCCAGCAGAACGAAGCGGGGGGGTTGGGATACGCAGTATTTT	CASRTKRGGWDTQYF
TRBV18	14	-	TRBJ1-5	few	TGTGCCACGAACAGAGCGGGGAGCAATCAGCCCCAGCATTTT	CATNRAGSNQPQHF
TRBV5-1	15	-	TRBJ2-1	-	TGCGCCAGCAGCTTGGGGCCACACGAAGACAATGAGCAGTTCTTC	CASSLGPHEDNEQFF
TRBV14	13	-	TRBJ2-5	-	TGTGCCAGCAGCGCACTGGGGGGAGAGACCCAGTACTTC	CASSALGGETQYF
TRBV21-1	19	-	TRBJ2-5	-	TGTGCCAGCAGCAAAGTGACCCAGGGCAGGCGAGTAGTGGGAGAGACCCAGTACTTC	CASSKVTQGRRVVGETQYF
TRBV7-9	15	TRBD1	TRBJ2-7	-	TGTGCCAGCAGCCCCTCGACAGGGCCCGTCTACGAGCAGTACTTC	CASSPSTGPVYEQYF
TRBV5-6	15	-	TRBJ2-2	-	TGTGCCAGCAGCTCCGGGGCCAATCGAGCCGGGGAGCTGTTTTTT	CASSSGANRAGELFF
TRBV20-1	14	-	TRBJ1-2	few	TGCAGTGCTGGAGGCAGACTAGCTAACTATGGCTACACCTTC	CSAGGRLANYGYTF
TRBV7-9	15	-	TRBJ2-1	few	TGTGCCAGCAGCTTAGTGGGGGCCCTATACAATGAGCAGTTCTTC	CASSLVGALYNEQFF
TRBV12-3/TRBV12-4	14	-	TRBJ1-2	many	TGTGCCAGCAGGGCCGGGGGGCTCAACTATGGCTACACCTTC	CASRAGGLNYGYTF
TRBV12-5	18	-	TRBJ2-6	few	TGTGCTAGTGGTTTGGTACTAGGGCTGAGCTCTGGGGCCAACGTCCTGACTTTC	CASGLVLGLSSGANVLTF
TRBV19	14	-	TRBJ1-1	-	TGTGCCAGCGACCGCGGCTACATGAACACTGAAGCTTTCTTT	CASDRGYMNTEAFF
TRBV7-8	16	TRBD1	TRBJ2-2	many	TGTGCCAGCAGTTCGATCGGGACAGCGAACACCGGGGAGCTGTTTTTT	CASSSIGTANTGELFF
TRBV19	14	-	TRBJ1-6	-	TGTGCCAGCACATGGACACTCTATAATTCACCCCTCCACTTT	CASTWTLYNSPLHF
TRBV29-1	13	-	TRBJ1-4	many	TGCAGCGCCTGCGAACCTTTGGGTGAAAAACTGTTTTTT	CSACEPLGEKLFF
TRBV20-1	11	-	TRBJ1-2	few	TGCGGGTATAGGGAGAACTATGGCTACACCTTC	CGYRENYGYTF
TRBV2	14	-	TRBJ2-3	-	TGTGCCAGCAGTGAAGCCCTCAGCACAGATACGCAGTATTTT	CASSEALSTDTQYF
TRBV6-1	13	-	TRBJ2-7	many	TGTGCCAGCACCATCCCCCCTCTCAACGAGCAGTACTTC	CASTIPPLNEQYF
TRBV30	15	-	TRBJ1-1	-	TGTGCCTGGAGGCGCTCCGGGACTGGGAGCACTGAAGCTTTCTTT	CAWRRSGTGSTEAFF
TRBV6-2/TRBV6-3	15	TRBD1	TRBJ1-2	-	TGTGCCAGCAGCCCCCCCGCGACAGGGATCGATGGCTACACCTTC	CASSPPATGIDGYTF
TRBV4-3	17	-	TRBJ1-2	few	TGCGCCAGCAGCCAAGAACCTCCTCCCCGGTCTAACTATGGCTACACCTTC	CASSQEPPPRSNYGYTF
TRBV6-2/TRBV6-3	13	-	TRBJ2-2	few	TGTGCCAGCAGTTTGTCGGAGATCGGGGAGCTGTTTTTT	CASSLSEIGELFF
TRBV5-1	14	TRBD1	TRBJ2-7	few	TGCGCCAGCAGCGTTGGGACAGCTAACTACGAGCAGTACTTC	CASSVGTANYEQYF
TRBV7-9	16	-	TRBJ2-7	-	TGTGCCAGCAGTTCCTCTCCGGGAGATACTAGGGTCGAGCAGTACTTC	CASSSSPGDTRVEQYF
TRBV6-2/TRBV6-3	13	TRBD2	TRBJ2-1	few	TGTGCCAGCACCTCCGGGACTAGCAATGAGCAGTTCTTC	CASTSGTSNEQFF
TRBV18	16	TRBD1	TRBJ1-6	-	TGTGCCAGCTCACCACAAGGACAGGGCGGGCGGTCACCCCTCCACTTT	CASSPQGQGGRSPLHF
TRBV30	15	-	TRBJ2-2	-	TGTGCCTGGAATGTGAGGGGGGTGAGCACCGGGGAGCTGTTTTTT	CAWNVRGVSTGELFF